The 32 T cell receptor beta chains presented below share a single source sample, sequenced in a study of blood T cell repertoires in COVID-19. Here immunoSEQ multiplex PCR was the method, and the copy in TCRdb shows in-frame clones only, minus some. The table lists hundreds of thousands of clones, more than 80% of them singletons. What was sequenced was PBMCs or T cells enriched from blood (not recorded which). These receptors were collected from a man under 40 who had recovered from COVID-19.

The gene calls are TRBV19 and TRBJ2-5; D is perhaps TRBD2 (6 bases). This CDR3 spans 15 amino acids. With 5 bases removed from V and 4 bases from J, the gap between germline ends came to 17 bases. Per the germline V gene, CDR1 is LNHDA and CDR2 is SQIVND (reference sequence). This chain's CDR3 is CASSYGLASGETQYF. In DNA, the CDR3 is TGTGCCAGTAGTTATGGGCTAGCGTCGGGAGAGACCCAGTACTTC.

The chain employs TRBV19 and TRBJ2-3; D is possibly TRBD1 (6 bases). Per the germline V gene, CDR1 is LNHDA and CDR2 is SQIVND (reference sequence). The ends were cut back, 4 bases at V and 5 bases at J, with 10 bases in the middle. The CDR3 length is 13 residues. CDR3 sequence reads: CASSNQQGDTQYF. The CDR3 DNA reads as TGTGCCAGTAGTAACCAACAGGGAGATACGCAGTATTTT.

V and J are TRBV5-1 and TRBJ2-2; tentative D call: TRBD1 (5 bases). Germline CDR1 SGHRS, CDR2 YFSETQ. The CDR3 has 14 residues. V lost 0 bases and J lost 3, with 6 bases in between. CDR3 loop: CASSLGQYTGELFF. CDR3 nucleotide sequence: TGCGCCAGCAGCTTGGGACAGTACACCGGGGAGCTGTTTTTT.

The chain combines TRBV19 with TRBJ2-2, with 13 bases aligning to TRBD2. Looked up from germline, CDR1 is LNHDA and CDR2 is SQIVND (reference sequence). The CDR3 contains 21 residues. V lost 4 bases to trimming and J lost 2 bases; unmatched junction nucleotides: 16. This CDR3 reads CASSTWGDWTSGSGNTGELFF. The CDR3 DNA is TGTGCCAGTAGTACCTGGGGCGATTGGACTAGCGGGAGCGGTAACACCGGGGAGCTGTTTTTT.

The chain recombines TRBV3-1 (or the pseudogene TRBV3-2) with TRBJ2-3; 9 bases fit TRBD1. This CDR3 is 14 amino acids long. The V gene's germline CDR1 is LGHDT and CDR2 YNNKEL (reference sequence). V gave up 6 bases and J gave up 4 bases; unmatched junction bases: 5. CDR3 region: CASRLQGAADTQYF. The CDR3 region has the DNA TGTGCCAGCAGGCTACAGGGGGCAGCAGATACGCAGTATTTT.

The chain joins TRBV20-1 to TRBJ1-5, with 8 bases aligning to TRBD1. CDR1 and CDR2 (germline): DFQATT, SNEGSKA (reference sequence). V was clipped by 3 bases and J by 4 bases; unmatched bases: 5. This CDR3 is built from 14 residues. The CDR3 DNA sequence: TGCAGTGCTAGTGAAACAGGGGGGAATCAGCCCCAGCATTTT. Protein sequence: CSASETGGNQPQHF.

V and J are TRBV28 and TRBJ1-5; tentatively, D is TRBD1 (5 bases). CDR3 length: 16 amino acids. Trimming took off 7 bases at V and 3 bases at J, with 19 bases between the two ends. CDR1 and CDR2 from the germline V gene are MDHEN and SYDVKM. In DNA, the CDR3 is TGTGCCAGCACCCCGGGGGGAGGAGGGGCCAATCAGCCCCAGCATTTT. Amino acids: CASTPGGGGANQPQHF.

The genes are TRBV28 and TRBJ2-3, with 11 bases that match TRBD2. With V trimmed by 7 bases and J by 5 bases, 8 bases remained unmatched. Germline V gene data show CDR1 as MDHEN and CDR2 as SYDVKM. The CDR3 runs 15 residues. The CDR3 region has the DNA TGTGCCAGCACTCCACTAGCGGGAGCCAAAGATACGCAGTATTTT. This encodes CASTPLAGAKDTQYF.

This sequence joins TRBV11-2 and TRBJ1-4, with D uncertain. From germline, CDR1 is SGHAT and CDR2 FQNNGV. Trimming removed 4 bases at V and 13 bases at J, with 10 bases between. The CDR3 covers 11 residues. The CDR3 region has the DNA TGTGCCAGCAGCTCGGTCGGAGCACTGTTTTTT. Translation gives CASSSVGALFF.

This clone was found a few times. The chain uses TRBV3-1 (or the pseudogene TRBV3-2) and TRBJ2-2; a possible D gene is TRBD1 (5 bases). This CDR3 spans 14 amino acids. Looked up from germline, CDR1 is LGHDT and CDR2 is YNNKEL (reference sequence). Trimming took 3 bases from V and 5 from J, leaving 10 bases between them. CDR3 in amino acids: CASSHERQTGELFF. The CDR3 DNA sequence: TGTGCCAGCAGCCACGAACGACAGACCGGGGAGCTGTTTTTT.

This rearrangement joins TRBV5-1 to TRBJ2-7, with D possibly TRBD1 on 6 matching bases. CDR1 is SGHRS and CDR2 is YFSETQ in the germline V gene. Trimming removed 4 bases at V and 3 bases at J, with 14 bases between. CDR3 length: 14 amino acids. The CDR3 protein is CASSRTVIGYEQYF. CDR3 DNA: TGCGCCAGCAGCAGGACAGTTATAGGCTACGAGCAGTACTTC.

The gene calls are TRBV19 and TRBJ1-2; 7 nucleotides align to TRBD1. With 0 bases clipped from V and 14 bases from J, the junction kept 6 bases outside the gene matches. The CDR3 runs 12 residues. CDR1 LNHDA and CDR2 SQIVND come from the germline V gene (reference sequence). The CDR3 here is CASSIDPGQSTF. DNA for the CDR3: TGTGCCAGTAGTATAGACCCGGGACAGAGTACCTTC.

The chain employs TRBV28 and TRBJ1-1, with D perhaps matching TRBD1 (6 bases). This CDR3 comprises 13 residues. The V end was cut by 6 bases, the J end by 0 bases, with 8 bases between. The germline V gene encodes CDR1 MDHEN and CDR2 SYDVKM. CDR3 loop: CASRGQLNTEAFF. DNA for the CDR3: TGTGCCAGCAGAGGACAGCTGAACACTGAAGCTTTCTTT.

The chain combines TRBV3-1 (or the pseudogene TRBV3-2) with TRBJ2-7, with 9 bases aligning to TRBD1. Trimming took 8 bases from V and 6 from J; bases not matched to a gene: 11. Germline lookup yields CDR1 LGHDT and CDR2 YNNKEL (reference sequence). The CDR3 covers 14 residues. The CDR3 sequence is CASGSGTGSSEQYF. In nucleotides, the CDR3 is TGTGCCAGCGGCTCCGGGACAGGGAGCTCCGAGCAGTACTTC.

The CDR3 DNA reads as TGTGCCAGCAGCCCACAGGGGAATATTGCAGATACGCAGTATTTT. Protein: CASSPQGNIADTQYF. The rearrangement joins TRBV7-2 to TRBJ2-3, with TRBD1 matching over 7 bases. V dropped 5 bases and J dropped 4; count of bases not matched to a gene: 9. The CDR3 contains 15 residues. The germline V gene encodes CDR1 SGHTA and CDR2 FQGNSA.

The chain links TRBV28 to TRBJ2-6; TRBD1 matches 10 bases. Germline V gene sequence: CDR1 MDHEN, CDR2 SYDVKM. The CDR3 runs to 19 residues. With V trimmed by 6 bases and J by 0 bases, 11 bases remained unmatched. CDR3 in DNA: TGTGCCAGCAGCATCGGGACAGGGGATTACTTCTCTGGGGCCAACGTCCTGACTTTC. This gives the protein CASSIGTGDYFSGANVLTF.

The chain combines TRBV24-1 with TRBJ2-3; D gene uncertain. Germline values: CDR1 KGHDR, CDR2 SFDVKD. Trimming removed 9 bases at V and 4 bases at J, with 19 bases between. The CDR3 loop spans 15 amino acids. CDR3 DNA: TGTGCCACCTGTAACCGGGTCCGTTACCCAGATACGCAGTATTTT. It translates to CATCNRVRYPDTQYF.

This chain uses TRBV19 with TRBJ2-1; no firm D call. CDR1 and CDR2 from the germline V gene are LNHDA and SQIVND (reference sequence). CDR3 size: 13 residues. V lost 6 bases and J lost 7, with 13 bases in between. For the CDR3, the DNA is TGTGCCAGTAGACCGTCAGACAAGAATGAGCAGTTCTTC. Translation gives CASRPSDKNEQFF.

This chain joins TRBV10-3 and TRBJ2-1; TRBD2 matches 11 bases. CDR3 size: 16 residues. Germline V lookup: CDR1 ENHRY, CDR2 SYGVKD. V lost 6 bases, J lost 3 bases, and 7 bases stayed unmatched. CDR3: CAIRTSGTSGYNEQFF. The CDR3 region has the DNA TGTGCCATCAGGACATCCGGGACTAGCGGCTACAATGAGCAGTTCTTC.

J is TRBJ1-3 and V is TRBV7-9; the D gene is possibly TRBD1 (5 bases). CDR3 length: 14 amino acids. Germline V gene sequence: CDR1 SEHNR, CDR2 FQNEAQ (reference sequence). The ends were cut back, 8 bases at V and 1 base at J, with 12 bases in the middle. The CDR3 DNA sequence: TGTGCCAGCGAGCCTGCAGGGTCTGGAAACACCATATATTTT. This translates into CASEPAGSGNTIYF.

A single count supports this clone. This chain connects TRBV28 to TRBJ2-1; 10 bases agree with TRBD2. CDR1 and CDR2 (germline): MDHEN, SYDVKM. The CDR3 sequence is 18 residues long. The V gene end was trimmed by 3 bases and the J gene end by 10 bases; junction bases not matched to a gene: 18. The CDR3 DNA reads TGTGCCAGCAGTTTGTTTGTCGGGAGCGGGAGGGCGGAAAGGGAGCAGTTCTTC. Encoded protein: CASSLFVGSGRAEREQFF.

Here the CDR3 DNA reads TGTGCCAGCAGCACCGGGACAGGGAATGAAAAACTGTTTTTT. This translates into CASSTGTGNEKLFF. This rearrangement joins TRBV5-4 to TRBJ1-4; 9 bases are a match to TRBD1. The germline V gene encodes CDR1 SGHNT and CDR2 YYREEE (reference sequence). Trimming cost V 4 bases and J 5 bases; bases outside gene matches: 3. The CDR3 runs 14 residues.

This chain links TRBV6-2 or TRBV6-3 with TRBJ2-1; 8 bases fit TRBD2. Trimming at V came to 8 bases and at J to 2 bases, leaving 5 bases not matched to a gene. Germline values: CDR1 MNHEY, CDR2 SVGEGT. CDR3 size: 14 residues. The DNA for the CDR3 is TGTGCCAGCCGCCTTAGCGGGACCTACAATGAGCAGTTCTTC. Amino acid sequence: CASRLSGTYNEQFF.

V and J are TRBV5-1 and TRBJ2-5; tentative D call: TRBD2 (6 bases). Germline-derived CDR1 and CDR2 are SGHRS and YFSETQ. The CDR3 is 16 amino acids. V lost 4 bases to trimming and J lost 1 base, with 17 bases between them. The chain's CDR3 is CASSPPVGSGQETQYF. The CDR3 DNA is TGCGCCAGCAGCCCGCCGGTCGGGAGTGGCCAAGAGACCCAGTACTTC.

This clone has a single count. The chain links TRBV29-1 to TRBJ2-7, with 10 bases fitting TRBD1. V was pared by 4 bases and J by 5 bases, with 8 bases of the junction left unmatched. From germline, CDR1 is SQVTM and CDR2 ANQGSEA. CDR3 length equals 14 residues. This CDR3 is CSVARRTGGDEQYF. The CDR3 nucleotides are TGCAGCGTTGCACGGAGGACAGGGGGGGACGAGCAGTACTTC.

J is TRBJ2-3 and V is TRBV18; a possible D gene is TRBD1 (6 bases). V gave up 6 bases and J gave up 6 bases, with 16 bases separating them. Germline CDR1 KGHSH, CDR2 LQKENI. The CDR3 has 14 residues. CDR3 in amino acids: CASSLGQSTDTQYF. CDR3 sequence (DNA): TGTGCCAGCTCGCTCGGACAGTCTACGGATACGCAGTATTTT.

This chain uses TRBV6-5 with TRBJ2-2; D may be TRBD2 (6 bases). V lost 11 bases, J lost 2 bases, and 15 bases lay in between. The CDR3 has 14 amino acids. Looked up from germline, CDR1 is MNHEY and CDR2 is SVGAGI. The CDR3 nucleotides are TGTGCCGTTTCCCCGGGAGTTAACACCGGGGAGCTGTTTTTT. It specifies CAVSPGVNTGELFF.

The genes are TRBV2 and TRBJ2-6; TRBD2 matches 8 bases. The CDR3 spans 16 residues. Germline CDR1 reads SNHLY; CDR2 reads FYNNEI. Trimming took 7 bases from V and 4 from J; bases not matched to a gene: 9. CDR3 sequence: CASIEREPFGANVLTF. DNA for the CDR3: TGTGCCAGCATTGAGCGGGAGCCCTTCGGGGCCAACGTCCTGACTTTC.

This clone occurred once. The CDR3 loop reads CASSLPWQGGHKPQHF. Here the CDR3 DNA reads TGTGCCAGCAGTTTACCGTGGCAGGGGGGTCATAAACCCCAGCATTTT. V gene TRBV27 combines with J gene TRBJ1-5, with 7 nucleotides matching TRBD1. V was clipped by 2 bases and J by 10 bases; unmatched bases: 14. Per germline, CDR1 MNHEY and CDR2 SMNVEV (reference sequence). This CDR3 is built from 16 residues.

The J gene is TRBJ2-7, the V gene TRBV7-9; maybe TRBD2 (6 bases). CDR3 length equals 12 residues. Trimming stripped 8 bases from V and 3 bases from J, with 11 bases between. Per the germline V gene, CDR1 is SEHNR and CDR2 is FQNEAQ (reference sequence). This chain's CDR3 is CASWEAGYEQYF. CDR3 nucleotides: TGTGCCAGCTGGGAGGCCGGCTACGAGCAGTACTTC.

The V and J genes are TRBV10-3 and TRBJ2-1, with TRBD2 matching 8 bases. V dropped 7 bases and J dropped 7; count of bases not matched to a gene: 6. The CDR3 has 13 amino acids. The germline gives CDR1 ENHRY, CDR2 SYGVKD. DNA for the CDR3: TGTGCCATCACTCGAGCGGGAGAGAATGAGCAGTTCTTC. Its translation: CAITRAGENEQFF.

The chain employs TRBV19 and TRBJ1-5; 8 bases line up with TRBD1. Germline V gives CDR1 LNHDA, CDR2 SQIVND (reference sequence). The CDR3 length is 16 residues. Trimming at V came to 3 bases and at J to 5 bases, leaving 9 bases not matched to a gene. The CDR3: CASSMRTGQWDQPQHF. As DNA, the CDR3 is TGTGCCAGTAGTATGCGGACAGGGCAGTGGGATCAGCCCCAGCATTTT. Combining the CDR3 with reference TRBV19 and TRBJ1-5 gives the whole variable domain DGGITQSPKYLFRKEGQNVTLSCEQNLNHDAMYWYRQDPGQGLRLIYYSQIVNDFQKGDIAEGYSVSREKKESFPLTVTSAQKNPTAFYLCASSMRTGQWDQPQHFGDGTRLSIL.